This T cell receptor (beta chain) originates from a study of blood T cell repertoires in COVID-19. Study-wide context: Sites across the United States, Italy and Spain contributed samples from acute and convalescent COVID-19.

Method: immunoSEQ multiplex PCR; TCRdb's copy keeps in-frame clones and lacks some. The table shows roughly 270,000 clones, with 70% to 90% occurring only once. The V gene lost 6 bases and the J gene lost 4 bases, with 12 bases spanning the gap. The CDR3 has 13 residues. The sequencing sample was made of peripheral blood. The clonotype originates from a man between 18 and 29 years old with active or convalescent COVID-19. J is TRBJ1-2 and V is TRBV12-3 or TRBV12-4; the D gene is possibly TRBD1 (6 bases). CDR3 in amino acids: CASRLTGSYGYTF. CDR3 DNA sequence: TGTGCCAGCAGGCTTACAGGGAGCTATGGCTACACCTTC.